These 27 T cell receptor beta chains share one sample of origin, sequenced in a study of cytomegalovirus exposure and HLA in healthy donors. The PCR employed 60 Vbeta primers together with 13 Jbeta primers. Repertoires were generated with immunoSEQ multiplex PCR, while TCRdb's copy carries only in-frame clones and drops some. The data contain about 130,000 clones, about 80% of them singletons. The sample taken for sequencing was PBMCs. Receptors were obtained from a man aged 35 to 55 in good health and CMV-seronegative.

This chain connects TRBV6-1 to TRBJ1-5; 7 bases are a match to TRBD1. The germline CDR1 and CDR2 sequences are MNHNS and SASEGT. This CDR3 comprises 13 residues. J gave up 5 bases and V 7 bases, and 5 bases lay outside the gene matches. DNA of the CDR3: TGTGCCAGCACACAGGGGATGCATCAGCCCCAGCATTTT. Residues: CASTQGMHQPQHF.

The chain joins TRBV5-4 to TRBJ2-7; a possible D gene is TRBD1 (5 bases). Germline CDR1 and CDR2: SGHNT and YYREEE (reference sequence). CDR3 size: 13 residues. Trimming left V 5 bases short and J 3 bases short, with 12 bases between. The CDR3 here is CASRPDTHYEQYF. The DNA for the CDR3 is TGTGCCAGCAGGCCGGACACCCACTACGAGCAGTACTTC.

The chain recombines TRBV6-1 with TRBJ2-7; TRBD2 is a possible D gene (6 bases). The CDR3 runs 11 residues. The V gene lost 6 bases and the J gene lost 11 bases, with 14 bases spanning the gap. Germline values: CDR1 MNHNS, CDR2 SASEGT. CDR3 region: CASRGGLRKYF. CDR3 DNA: TGTGCCAGCAGAGGAGGGCTACGGAAGTACTTC.

The chain combines TRBV19 with TRBJ1-1; no clear D gene. Germline V CDR1 and CDR2: LNHDA, SQIVND (reference sequence). Trimming shortened V by 5 bases and J by 5 bases, and 18 bases separated the two germline ends. The CDR3 runs 15 residues. This chain's CDR3 is CASSGRPLAGTEAFF. The CDR3 coding sequence is TGTGCCAGTAGTGGACGACCCTTGGCGGGGACTGAAGCTTTCTTT.

V gene TRBV7-6 combines with J gene TRBJ2-6; 9 nucleotides agree with TRBD1. The CDR3 covers 17 residues. The junction had 7 bases not matched to a gene; V was cut back by 5 bases and J by 2 bases. CDR1 SGHVS and CDR2 FNYEAQ come from the germline V gene. Here the CDR3 reads CASSDRDREAGANVLTF. The CDR3 DNA reads as TGTGCCAGCAGCGACCGGGACAGGGAGGCTGGGGCCAACGTCCTGACTTTC.

V gene TRBV5-1 combines with J gene TRBJ1-2; D is undetermined. The CDR3 contains 14 residues. From germline, CDR1 is SGHRS and CDR2 YFSETQ. V lost 0 bases, J lost 5 bases, and 11 bases lay in between. As DNA, the CDR3 is TGCGCCAGCAGCTTGGAACAGCCACGGTATGGCTACACCTTC. This sequence encodes CASSLEQPRYGYTF. Together with reference TRBV5-1 and TRBJ1-2, the CDR3 gives the full variable domain: KAGVTQTPRYLIKTRGQQVTLSCSPISGHRSVSWYQQTPGQGLQFLFEYFSETQRNKGNFPGRFSGRQFSNSRSEMNVSTLELGDSALYLCASSLEQPRYGYTFGSGTRLTVV.

The V gene is TRBV28, the J gene TRBJ1-1; D perhaps matches TRBD1 (5 bases). This CDR3 comprises 15 residues. Trimming took off 6 bases at V and 5 bases at J, with 19 bases between the two ends. Germline V lookup: CDR1 MDHEN, CDR2 SYDVKM. DNA for the CDR3: TGTGCCAGCAGCCAATTCGGGTGGCGGGGGACTGAAGCTTTCTTT. Amino acids: CASSQFGWRGTEAFF.

The chain employs TRBV19 and TRBJ1-1; 8 nucleotides agree with TRBD1. Germline CDR1 and CDR2: LNHDA and SQIVND (reference sequence). The V gene end was trimmed by 4 bases and the J gene end by 1 base; junction bases not matched to a gene: 5. This CDR3 spans 15 amino acids. The CDR3 nucleotides read TGTGCCAGTAGTAACCAGGGGGCTGGGAACACTGAAGCTTTCTTT. Translation gives CASSNQGAGNTEAFF.

This clone is a singleton in its sample. J is TRBJ2-7 and V is TRBV2; 9 bases are a match to TRBD2. Germline assignment: CDR1 SNHLY and CDR2 FYNNEI. The length of the CDR3 is 16 residues. V shed 6 bases, J shed 4 bases, and the junction held 13 bases outside the gene matches. The CDR3 loop is CASSQPGLASLYEQYF. CDR3 nucleotide sequence: TGTGCCAGCAGCCAACCGGGACTAGCCTCCCTATACGAGCAGTACTTC.

This clone appeared once. J is TRBJ1-6 and V is TRBV7-8; D not certain. The CDR3 contains 15 residues. Trimming took off 1 base at V and 7 bases at J, with 11 bases between the two ends. Per germline, CDR1 SGHVS and CDR2 FQNEAQ. CDR3 bases: TGTGCCAGCAGCTTAGAGACCCTCGGGAATTCACCCCTCCACTTT. Protein: CASSLETLGNSPLHF.

To note about this clone: This CDR3 fails to terminate in the conserved phenylalanine or tryptophan, so it likely reflects a read error. The chain is built from TRBV5-4 and TRBJ1-5, with 9 bases aligning to TRBD1. This CDR3 is built from 14 residues. Germline V gives CDR1 SGHNT, CDR2 YYREEE (reference sequence). Losses at the gene ends were 4 bases for V and 3 bases for J; bases not matched to a gene: 2. The CDR3 loop reads CASSRDRDNQPQHV. DNA for the CDR3: TGTGCCAGCAGCCGGGACAGGGACAATCAGCCCCAGCATGTT.

This chain uses TRBV7-8 with TRBJ1-4, with D possibly matching TRBD1 (5 bases). V was pared by 4 bases and J by 12 bases, with 18 bases between. CDR1 and CDR2 from the germline V gene are SGHVS and FQNEAQ. The CDR3 contains 14 residues. CDR3 sequence (DNA): TGTGCCAGCAGCTCGGAGTGGGGCCGCGCCGAACTGTTTTTT. It specifies CASSSEWGRAELFF.

The chain employs TRBV30 and TRBJ1-3, with TRBD1 as a possible D gene (5 bases). Germline-derived CDR1 and CDR2 are GTSNPN and SVGIG (reference sequence). This CDR3 contains 14 residues. Trimming removed 2 bases at V and 3 bases at J, with 11 bases between. CDR3 residues: CAWSSGGSGNTIYF. CDR3 nucleotides: TGTGCCTGGAGTAGCGGGGGAAGTGGAAACACCATATATTTT. Using reference TRBV30 and TRBJ1-3 for the parts outside the CDR3, the full variable domain is SQTIHQWPATLVQPVGSPLSLECTVEGTSNPNLYWYRQAAGRGLQLLFYSVGIGQISSEVPQNLSASRPQDRQFILSSKKLLLSDSGFYLCAWSSGGSGNTIYFGEGSWLTVV.

This chain uses TRBV5-1 with TRBJ2-7; weak D call: TRBD1 (5 bases). The CDR3 sequence is 13 residues long. V dropped 1 base and J dropped 2 bases, with 7 bases sitting between them. Per the germline V gene, CDR1 is SGHRS and CDR2 is YFSETQ. The DNA of the CDR3 is TGCGCCAGCAGCTTGACGGACACCTACGAGCAGTACTTC. Amino acids: CASSLTDTYEQYF.

This clone was recorded once. The chain carries TRBV27 and TRBJ1-1; 7 bases align to TRBD1. The trim removed 0 bases at V and 6 bases at J, leaving 1 base unmatched. Germline V gene lookup returns CDR1 MNHEY and CDR2 SMNVEV (reference sequence). The CDR3 is made up of 13 amino acids. CDR3 in amino acids: CASSLSRGAEAFF. CDR3 sequence (DNA): TGTGCCAGCAGTTTATCCAGGGGGGCTGAAGCTTTCTTT.

In nucleotides, the CDR3 is TGTGCCAGCAGTCCCGGACAGGGGATGCGCGAGCAGTACTTC. Its translation is CASSPGQGMREQYF. V is TRBV28 and J is TRBJ2-7; 9 bases align to TRBD1. The CDR3 has 14 amino acids. V gave up 5 bases and J gave up 6 bases; unmatched junction bases: 8. The V gene's germline CDR1 is MDHEN and CDR2 SYDVKM.

In its sample, this clone was seen once. CDR3 residues: CASSPRGDQPQHF. In nucleotides, the CDR3 is TGTGCCAGTAGCCCTCGGGGAGATCAGCCCCAGCATTTT. The chain couples TRBV19 to TRBJ1-5; no reliable D call. The CDR3 length is 13 residues. Per the germline V gene, CDR1 is LNHDA and CDR2 is SQIVND (reference sequence). Between the trimmed V and J ends, which lost 6 bases and 5 bases, there was a span of 11 bases.

The chain joins TRBV5-1 to TRBJ1-6; D is uncertain. Deletions cut 4 bases from V and 9 bases from J, with 8 bases between. The germline V gene encodes CDR1 SGHRS and CDR2 YFSETQ. The CDR3 is 12 amino acids. CDR3 nucleotide sequence: TGCGCCAGCAGCCCATCGGGTTCACCCCTCCACTTT. It translates to CASSPSGSPLHF.

The gene calls are TRBV6-1 and TRBJ1-5; D is perhaps TRBD1 (5 bases). V lost 6 bases and J 0 bases, leaving 12 bases between the germline ends. The CDR3 is 15 residues long. Looked up from germline, CDR1 is MNHNS and CDR2 is SASEGT. This chain's CDR3 is CASRTDPYSNQPQHF. The CDR3 nucleotides are TGTGCCAGCAGGACAGACCCGTATAGCAATCAGCCCCAGCATTTT.

The chain recombines TRBV27 with TRBJ2-5; 7 nucleotides align to TRBD2. Germline V CDR1 and CDR2: MNHEY, SMNVEV (reference sequence). The CDR3 extends over 15 amino acids. Trimming cost V 4 bases and J 5 bases; bases outside gene matches: 10. CDR3 sequence reads: CASSSPDGGYETQYF. The CDR3 nucleotides are TGTGCCAGCAGTTCTCCCGACGGGGGGTATGAGACCCAGTACTTC.

The J gene is TRBJ2-7, the V gene TRBV10-3; possible D gene TRBD2, 5 bases. The CDR3 length is 16 residues. Germline lookup yields CDR1 ENHRY and CDR2 SYGVKD. V was trimmed by 3 bases and J by 4 bases, leaving 19 bases between them. The CDR3 sequence is CAISDPPRATPYEQYF. Written as DNA, the CDR3 is TGTGCCATCAGTGATCCCCCGAGGGCAACTCCATACGAGCAGTACTTC.

V and J are TRBV19 and TRBJ1-2; TRBD1 matches at 9 bases. This CDR3 is built from 15 residues. The trim removed 6 bases at V and 4 bases at J, leaving 9 bases unmatched. Germline CDR1 reads LNHDA; CDR2 reads SQIVND (reference sequence). The CDR3: CASSLTGTGPYGYTF. The CDR3 nucleotides are TGTGCCAGTAGCCTGACCGGGACAGGGCCCTATGGCTACACCTTC.

The chain uses TRBV2 and TRBJ1-5; D possibly corresponds to TRBD1 (5 bases). CDR3 length: 13 amino acids. V was shortened by 6 bases and J by 2 bases, with 8 bases between the two germline ends. CDR1 SNHLY and CDR2 FYNNEI come from the germline V gene. The CDR3 DNA follows: TGTGCCAGCAGCGAACAGGGCAATCAGCCCCAGCATTTT. This encodes CASSEQGNQPQHF.

This clone was seen a few times. V and J are TRBV28 and TRBJ2-4; possibly TRBD2 for D (6 bases). V shed 7 bases and J shed 2 bases, with 15 bases lying between them. The CDR3 runs 15 residues. Germline CDR1 MDHEN, CDR2 SYDVKM. The CDR3 region has the DNA TGTGCCAGCATCGAGGGGCGGGGACCCAAAAACATTCAGTACTTC. Translating it yields CASIEGRGPKNIQYF.

The J gene is TRBJ2-3, the V gene TRBV11-3; 10 nucleotides agree with TRBD1. Germline CDR1 is SGHNT and CDR2 is YENEEA. Losses at the gene ends were 4 bases for V and 3 bases for J; bases not matched to a gene: 4. The CDR3 has 15 residues. The CDR3 DNA reads TGTGCCAGCAGCTCAGGACAGGGGGGGACAGATACGCAGTATTTT. Translating gives CASSSGQGGTDTQYF.

This chain connects TRBV25-1 to TRBJ2-5; TRBD1 matches 10 bases. Germline CDR1 reads MGHDK; CDR2 reads SYGVNS. V shed 4 bases and J 1 base; nucleotides not matched to a gene: 6. The CDR3 contains 16 residues. Here the CDR3 reads CASSAQDRGRQETQYF. The CDR3, as DNA: TGTGCCAGCAGTGCCCAAGACAGGGGGCGCCAAGAGACCCAGTACTTC.

The chain employs TRBV5-4 and TRBJ2-7; 7 bases map to TRBD2. Germline CDR1 and CDR2: SGHNT and YYREEE (reference sequence). The CDR3 length is 15 residues. With 0 bases clipped from V and 7 bases from J, the junction kept 10 bases outside the gene matches. The CDR3 sequence: CASSLGGRGTEEQYF. Written as DNA, the CDR3 is TGTGCCAGCAGCTTGGGAGGGCGGGGGACCGAGGAGCAGTACTTC. Full variable domain (missing parts from reference TRBV5-4 and TRBJ2-7): ETGVTQSPTHLIKTRGQQVTLRCSSQSGHNTVSWYQQALGQGPQFIFQYYREEENGRGNFPPRFSGLQFPNYSSELNVNALELDDSALYLCASSLGGRGTEEQYFGPGTRLTVT.